The clone carrying this TCR beta chain was seen more than once but under ten times. CDR3 length equals 16 residues. The junction had 13 bases not matched to a gene; V was cut back by 5 bases and J by 3 bases. The V gene's germline CDR1 is MNHNS and CDR2 SASEGT. The source of the sample is a study of T-cell reconstitution after alpha-beta-depleted transplantation in children. The TCRbeta library was prepared with unique molecular identifiers. In TCRdb, the PCR reads were re-called with MiXCR into one record per CDR3 protein. Of over 300,000 distinct CDR3 sequences listed, over 9% were seen once; the top ten hold around 2.3%.

The input for sequencing was PBMCs from the stem cell graft donor, taken from the stem cell graft. The genes are TRBV6-1 and TRBJ2-7, with 7 bases identical to TRBD1. The TCR originated in a human donor who donated a stem cell graft to a child with acute lymphoblastic leukemia. The DNA of the CDR3 is TGTGCCAGCAGTCAAAACGAGGGGGACAGATACTACGAGCAGTACTTC. Its protein product is CASSQNEGDRYYEQYF.